The present TCR beta chain was sequenced within a study of OX40 agonist ivuxolimab in advanced cancers. As for the study in general: Three individuals attained partial responses, comprising one hepatocellular carcinoma case and two cutaneous melanoma cases.

Here immunoSEQ multiplex PCR was the method, and the copy in TCRdb shows in-frame clones only, minus some. The sample consists of fewer than 85,000 clones, around 73% of them appearing once. Trimming stripped 0 bases from V and 1 base from J, with 0 bases between. This CDR3 spans 12 amino acids. Germline loops: CDR1 SGDLS, CDR2 YYNGEE. Sequencing used CD4+ or CD8+ T cells sorted from blood, obtained in a trial of the OX40 agonist ivuxolimab. This receptor was taken from an adult with an advanced solid tumor such as melanoma, head and neck, liver or kidney cancer. V and J are TRBV9 and TRBJ2-3; D remains unclear. CDR3 in amino acids: CASSVGTDTQYF. DNA of the CDR3: TGTGCCAGCAGCGTAGGCACAGATACGCAGTATTTT.